This entry lists 10 T cell receptor beta chains sequenced from one sample in a study of shared clonotypes between healthy human individuals. Method: immunoSEQ multiplex PCR; TCRdb's copy keeps in-frame clones and lacks some. The sample includes just over 2,000,000 clones, approximately 95% of them seen just once. The specimen sequenced was naive CD4+ T cells sorted from blood. Indicated subset: CD45RA+ positively selected. The source is a man aged 18 to 30 in good health.

V gene TRBV7-9 combines with J gene TRBJ1-1; weak D call: TRBD1 (6 bases). The CDR3 has 16 residues. CDR1 SEHNR and CDR2 FQNEAQ come from the germline V gene (reference sequence). The germline V and J ends were trimmed by 1 base and 3 bases, with 15 bases remaining between them. CDR3 nucleotide sequence: TGTGCCAGCAGCTTAGTTGGGAGGGGGAAGGACACTGAAGCTTTCTTT. This encodes CASSLVGRGKDTEAFF.

The chain links TRBV28 to TRBJ1-6; 7 bases fit TRBD1. This CDR3 contains 15 residues. The germline V gene has CDR1 MDHEN and CDR2 SYDVKM. The J segment lost 10 bases and the V segment lost 3 bases, leaving 9 bases of the junction unmatched. The CDR3 DNA sequence: TGTGCCAGCAGTTTTGGGGCCAGGGGGGGCTCACCCCTCCACTTT. This encodes CASSFGARGGSPLHF.

This sequence joins TRBV28 and TRBJ1-3; D remains unclear. V was cut by 6 bases and J by 0 bases, with 15 bases left in between. Germline lookup yields CDR1 MDHEN and CDR2 SYDVKM. This CDR3 has 16 residues. CDR3 loop: CASSPPRRGSGNTIYF. The CDR3 DNA sequence: TGTGCCAGCAGCCCACCCCGCCGGGGCTCTGGAAACACCATATATTTT. The whole variable domain, remainder taken from reference TRBV28 and TRBJ1-3, is DVKVTQSSRYLVKRTGEKVFLECVQDMDHENMFWYRQDPGLGLRLIYFSYDVKMKEKGDIPEGYSVSREKKERFSLILESASTNQTSMYLCASSPPRRGSGNTIYFGEGSWLTVV.

The chain employs TRBV19 and TRBJ2-7, with 9 bases identical to TRBD1. V trimming: 6 bases; J trimming: 6 bases; junction bases outside the gene matches: 9. CDR3 length equals 14 residues. Germline CDR1 and CDR2: LNHDA and SQIVND (reference sequence). The CDR3 DNA follows: TGTGCCAGTAGCGTGCATCGGACAGGGGTCGAGCAGTACTTC. Translation gives CASSVHRTGVEQYF. Using reference TRBV19 and TRBJ2-7 for the parts outside the CDR3, the full variable domain is DGGITQSPKYLFRKEGQNVTLSCEQNLNHDAMYWYRQDPGQGLRLIYYSQIVNDFQKGDIAEGYSVSREKKESFPLTVTSAQKNPTAFYLCASSVHRTGVEQYFGPGTRLTVT.

This clone has a single count. The same CDR3 is also encoded by other DNA sequences in this sample. The rearrangement uses TRBV6-1 and TRBJ1-4; D gene ambiguous. The CDR3 consists of 14 residues. With 7 bases removed from V and 0 bases from J, the gap between germline ends came to 9 bases. Germline CDR1 reads MNHNS; CDR2 reads SASEGT. CDR3 nucleotide sequence: TGTGCCAGCACCCCAGGTCCAACTAATGAAAAACTGTTTTTT. This encodes CASTPGPTNEKLFF.

The count of this clone is one. The chain employs TRBV4-1 and TRBJ1-2; D is unresolved. The CDR3 is 15 residues long. Germline loops: CDR1 MGHRA, CDR2 YSYEKL. Trimming cost V 1 base and J 2 bases, with 11 bases left between them. DNA for the CDR3: TGCGCCAGCAGCCAAGCTGGGCTACCAAACTATGGCTACACCTTC. This encodes CASSQAGLPNYGYTF.

This clone came up once. V and J are TRBV5-1 and TRBJ2-5, with D perhaps TRBD2 (6 bases). The germline gives CDR1 SGHRS, CDR2 YFSETQ. V was cut by 0 bases and J by 2 bases, with 11 bases left in between. This CDR3 comprises 15 residues. The CDR3 reads CASSLVAGPQETQYF. The CDR3 nucleotides read TGCGCCAGCAGCTTGGTCGCGGGGCCACAAGAGACCCAGTACTTC.

The chain links TRBV5-4 to TRBJ2-3, with D tentatively TRBD2 (6 bases). This CDR3 is 13 amino acids long. V lost 4 bases, J lost 5 bases, and 11 bases lay in between. Per germline, CDR1 SGHNT and CDR2 YYREEE (reference sequence). CDR3 nucleotides: TGTGCCAGCAGCCGGCAGGGAGGAGATACGCAGTATTTT. Protein: CASSRQGGDTQYF.

The V gene is TRBV5-7, the J gene TRBJ1-5; D is ambiguous. TRBV5-7 has ORF status, its function being uncertain. Deletions cut 2 bases from V and 3 bases from J, with 15 bases between. The CDR3 covers 16 residues. The CDR3 DNA reads TGTGCCAGCAGCTTCTACGAGGACTATTTCAATCAGCCCCAGCATTTT. This sequence encodes CASSFYEDYFNQPQHF.

Remarks on this clone: Additional DNA sequences in this sample encode the identical CDR3. The chain combines TRBV10-3 with TRBJ2-7; no clear D gene. The CDR3 spans 13 residues. V gave up 3 bases and J gave up 0 bases, with 6 bases separating them. Germline CDR1 reads ENHRY; CDR2 reads SYGVKD. The DNA of the CDR3 is TGTGCCATCAGTGACTCGAGCTCCTACGAGCAGTACTTC. It codes for CAISDSSSYEQYF.